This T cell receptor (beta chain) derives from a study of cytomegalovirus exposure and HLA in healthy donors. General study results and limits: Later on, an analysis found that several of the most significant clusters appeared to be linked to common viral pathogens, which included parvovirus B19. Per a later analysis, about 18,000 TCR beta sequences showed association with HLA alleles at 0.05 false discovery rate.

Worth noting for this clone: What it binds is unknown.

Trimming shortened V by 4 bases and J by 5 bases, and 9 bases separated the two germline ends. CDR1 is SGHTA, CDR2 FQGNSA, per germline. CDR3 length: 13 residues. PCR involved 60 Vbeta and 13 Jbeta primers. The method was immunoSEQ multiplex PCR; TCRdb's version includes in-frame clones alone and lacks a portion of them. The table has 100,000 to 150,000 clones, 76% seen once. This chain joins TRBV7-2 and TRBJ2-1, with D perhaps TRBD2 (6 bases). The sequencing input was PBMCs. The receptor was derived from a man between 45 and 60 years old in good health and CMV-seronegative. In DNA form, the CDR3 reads TGTGCCAGCAGCTGGGGGGTTGACAATGAGCAGTTCTTC. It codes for CASSWGVDNEQFF. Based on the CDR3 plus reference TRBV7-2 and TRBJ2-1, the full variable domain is GAGVSQSPSNKVTEKGKDVELRCDPISGHTALYWYRQSLGQGLEFLIYFQGNSAPDKSGLPSDRFSAERTGGSVSTLTIQRTQQEDSAVYLCASSWGVDNEQFFGPGTRLTVL.